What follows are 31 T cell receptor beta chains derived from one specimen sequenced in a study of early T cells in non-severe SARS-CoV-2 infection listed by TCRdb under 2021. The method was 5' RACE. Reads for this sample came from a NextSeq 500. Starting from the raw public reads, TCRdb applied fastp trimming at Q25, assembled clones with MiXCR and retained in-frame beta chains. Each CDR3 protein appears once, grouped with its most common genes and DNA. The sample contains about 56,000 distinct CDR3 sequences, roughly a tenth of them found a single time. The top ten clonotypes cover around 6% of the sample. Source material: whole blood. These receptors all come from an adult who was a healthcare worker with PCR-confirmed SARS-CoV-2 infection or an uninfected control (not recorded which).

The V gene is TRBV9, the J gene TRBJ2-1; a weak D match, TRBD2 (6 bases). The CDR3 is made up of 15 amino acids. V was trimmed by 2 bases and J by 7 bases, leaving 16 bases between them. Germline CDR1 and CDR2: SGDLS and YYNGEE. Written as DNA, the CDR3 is TGTGCCAGCAGCGTTCGGGGGAGCGGTGAAAATGAGCAGTTCTTC. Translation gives CASSVRGSGENEQFF.

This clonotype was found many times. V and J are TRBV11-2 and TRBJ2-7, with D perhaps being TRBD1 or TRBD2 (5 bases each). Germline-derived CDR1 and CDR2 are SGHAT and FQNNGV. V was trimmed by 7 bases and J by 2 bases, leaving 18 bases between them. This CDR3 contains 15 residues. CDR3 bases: TGTGCCAGCATCCCTGCCTGGGACCCCCCCTACGAGCAGTACTTC. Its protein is CASIPAWDPPYEQYF.

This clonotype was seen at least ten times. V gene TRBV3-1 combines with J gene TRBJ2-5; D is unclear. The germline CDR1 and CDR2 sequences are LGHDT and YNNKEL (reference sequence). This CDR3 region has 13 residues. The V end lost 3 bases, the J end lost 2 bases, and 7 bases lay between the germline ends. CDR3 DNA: TGTGCCAGCAGCCACGGGCCACAAGAGACCCAGTACTTC. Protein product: CASSHGPQETQYF.

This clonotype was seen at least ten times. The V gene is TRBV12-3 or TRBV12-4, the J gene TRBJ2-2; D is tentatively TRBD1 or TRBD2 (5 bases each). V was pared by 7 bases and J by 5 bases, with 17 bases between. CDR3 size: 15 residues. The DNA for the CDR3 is TGTGCCAGCACGTCGATGGGGGAGAGGACCGGGGAGCTGTTTTTT. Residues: CASTSMGERTGELFF.

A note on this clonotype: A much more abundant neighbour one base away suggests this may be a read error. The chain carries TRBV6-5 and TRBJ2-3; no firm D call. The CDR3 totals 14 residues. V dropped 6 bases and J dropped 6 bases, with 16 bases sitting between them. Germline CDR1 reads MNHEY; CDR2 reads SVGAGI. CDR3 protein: CASRQAWFMDTQYF. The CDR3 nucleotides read TGTGCCAGCAGGCAAGCATGGTTTATGGATACGCAGTATTTT.

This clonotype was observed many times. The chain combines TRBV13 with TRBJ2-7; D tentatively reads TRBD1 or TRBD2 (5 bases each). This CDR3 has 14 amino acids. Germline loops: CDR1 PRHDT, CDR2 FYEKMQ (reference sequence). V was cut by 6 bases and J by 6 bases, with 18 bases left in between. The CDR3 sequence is CASRWLSGRGEQYF. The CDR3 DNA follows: TGTGCCAGCAGATGGCTTTCGGGAAGGGGCGAGCAGTACTTC.

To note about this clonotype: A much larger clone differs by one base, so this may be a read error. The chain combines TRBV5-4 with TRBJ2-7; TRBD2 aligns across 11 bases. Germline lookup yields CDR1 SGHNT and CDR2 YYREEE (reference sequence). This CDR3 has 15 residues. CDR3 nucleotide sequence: TGTACCAGCAGTCATCGACTAGCGGGATTAAACGAGCAGTACTTC. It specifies CTSSHRLAGLNEQYF.

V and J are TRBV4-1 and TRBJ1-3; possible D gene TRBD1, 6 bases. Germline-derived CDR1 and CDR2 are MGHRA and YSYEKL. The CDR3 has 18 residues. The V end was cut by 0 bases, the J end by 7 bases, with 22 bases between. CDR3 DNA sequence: TGCGCCAGCAGCCAAGAACCCCCCGCAGGGGCGCAGGGGAACACCATATATTTT. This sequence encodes CASSQEPPAGAQGNTIYF.

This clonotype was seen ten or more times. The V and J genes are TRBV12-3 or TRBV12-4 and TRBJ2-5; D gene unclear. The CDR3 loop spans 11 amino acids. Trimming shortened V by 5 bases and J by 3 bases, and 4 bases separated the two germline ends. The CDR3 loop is CASSSEETQYF. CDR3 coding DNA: TGTGCCAGCAGTAGTGAAGAGACCCAGTACTTC.

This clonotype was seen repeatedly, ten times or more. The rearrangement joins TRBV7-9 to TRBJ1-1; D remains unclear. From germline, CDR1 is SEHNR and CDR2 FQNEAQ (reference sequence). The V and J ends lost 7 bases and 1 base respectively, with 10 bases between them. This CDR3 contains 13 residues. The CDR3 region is CASKKETNTEAFF. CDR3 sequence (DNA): TGTGCCAGCAAAAAGGAGACGAACACTGAAGCTTTCTTT.

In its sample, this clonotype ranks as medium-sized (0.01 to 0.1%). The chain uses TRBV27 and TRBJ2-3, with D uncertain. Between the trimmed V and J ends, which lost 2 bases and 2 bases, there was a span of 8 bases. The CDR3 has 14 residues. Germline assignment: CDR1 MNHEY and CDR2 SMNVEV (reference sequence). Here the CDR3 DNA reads TGTGCCAGCAGTTTAGGGCACCTCACAGATACGCAGTATTTT. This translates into CASSLGHLTDTQYF.

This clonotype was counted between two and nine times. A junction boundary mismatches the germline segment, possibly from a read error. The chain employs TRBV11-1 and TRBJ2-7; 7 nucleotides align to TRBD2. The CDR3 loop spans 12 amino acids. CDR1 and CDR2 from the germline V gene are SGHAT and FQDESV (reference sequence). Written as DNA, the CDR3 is TGTGCCAGCAGCCAGGACGGGCGGGAGAGGGACTTC. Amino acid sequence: CASSQDGRERDF.

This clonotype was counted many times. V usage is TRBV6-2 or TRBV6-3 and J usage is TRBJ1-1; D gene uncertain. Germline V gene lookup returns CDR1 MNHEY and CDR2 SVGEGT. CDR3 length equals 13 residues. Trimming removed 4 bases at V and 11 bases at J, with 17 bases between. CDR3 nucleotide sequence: TGTGCCAGCAGTTCGGGGATCCTTAACGTGGCTTTCTTT. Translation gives CASSSGILNVAFF.

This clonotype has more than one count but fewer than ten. CDR3 sequence: CASSPGTTLYEQYF. In DNA form, the CDR3 reads TGTGCCAGCTCACCGGGGACCACTCTCTACGAGCAGTACTTC. The chain employs TRBV18 and TRBJ2-7; possibly TRBD1 or TRBD2 for D (5 bases each). Trimming stripped 3 bases from V and 3 bases from J, with 12 bases between. Germline V gene data show CDR1 as KGHSH and CDR2 as LQKENI. The CDR3 runs 14 residues.

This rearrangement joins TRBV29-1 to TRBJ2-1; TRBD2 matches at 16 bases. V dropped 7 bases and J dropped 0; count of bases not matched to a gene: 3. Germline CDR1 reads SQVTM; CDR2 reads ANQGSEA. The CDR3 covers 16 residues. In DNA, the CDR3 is TGCAGCGCGGGGACTAGCGGGAGGGCCTCCTACAATGAGCAGTTCTTC. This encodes CSAGTSGRASYNEQFF.

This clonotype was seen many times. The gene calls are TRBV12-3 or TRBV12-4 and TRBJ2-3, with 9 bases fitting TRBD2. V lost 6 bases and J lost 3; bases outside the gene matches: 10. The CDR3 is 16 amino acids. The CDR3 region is CASSPGSSGETDTQYF. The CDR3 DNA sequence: TGTGCCAGCAGCCCAGGATCTAGCGGGGAAACAGATACGCAGTATTTT.

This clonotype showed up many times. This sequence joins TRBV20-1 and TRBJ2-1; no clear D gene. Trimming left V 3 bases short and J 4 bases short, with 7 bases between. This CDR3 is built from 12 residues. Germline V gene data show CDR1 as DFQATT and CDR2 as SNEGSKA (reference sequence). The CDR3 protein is CSASESYNEQFF. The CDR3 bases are TGCAGTGCTAGTGAAAGTTACAATGAGCAGTTCTTC.

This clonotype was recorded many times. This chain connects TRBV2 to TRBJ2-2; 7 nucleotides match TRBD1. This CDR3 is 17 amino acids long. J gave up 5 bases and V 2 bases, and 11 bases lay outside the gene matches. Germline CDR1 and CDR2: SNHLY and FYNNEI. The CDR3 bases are TGTGCCAGCAGTGAACCACCCAACAGGGGTTGGACCGGGGAGCTGTTTTTT. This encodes CASSEPPNRGWTGELFF.

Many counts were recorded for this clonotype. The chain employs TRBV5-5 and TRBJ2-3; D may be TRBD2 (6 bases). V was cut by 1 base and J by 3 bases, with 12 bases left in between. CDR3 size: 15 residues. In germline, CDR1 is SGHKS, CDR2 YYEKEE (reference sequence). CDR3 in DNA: TGTGCCAGCAGCTTGCAACGGGAGATTACAGATACGCAGTATTTT. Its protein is CASSLQREITDTQYF.

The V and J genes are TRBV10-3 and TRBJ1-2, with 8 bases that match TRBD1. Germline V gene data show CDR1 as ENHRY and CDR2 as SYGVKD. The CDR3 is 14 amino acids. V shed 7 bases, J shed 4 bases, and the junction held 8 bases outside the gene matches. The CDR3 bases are TGTGCCATCACCGAGACAGGGGTGGGCTATGGCTACACCTTC. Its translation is CAITETGVGYGYTF.

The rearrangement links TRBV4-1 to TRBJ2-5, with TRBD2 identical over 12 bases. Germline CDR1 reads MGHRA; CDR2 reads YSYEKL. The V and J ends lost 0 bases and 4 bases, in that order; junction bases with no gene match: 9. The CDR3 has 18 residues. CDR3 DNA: TGCGCCAGCAGCCAAGATTTCCTAGCGGGAGGGCCATTAGAGACCCAGTACTTC. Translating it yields CASSQDFLAGGPLETQYF.

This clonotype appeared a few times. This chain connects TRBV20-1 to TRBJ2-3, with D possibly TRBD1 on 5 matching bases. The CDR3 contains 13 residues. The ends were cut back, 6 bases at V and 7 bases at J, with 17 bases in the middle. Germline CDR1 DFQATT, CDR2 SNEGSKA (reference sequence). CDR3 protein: CSAKAPQGHTQYF. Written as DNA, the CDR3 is TGCAGTGCCAAAGCACCTCAGGGCCATACGCAGTATTTT.

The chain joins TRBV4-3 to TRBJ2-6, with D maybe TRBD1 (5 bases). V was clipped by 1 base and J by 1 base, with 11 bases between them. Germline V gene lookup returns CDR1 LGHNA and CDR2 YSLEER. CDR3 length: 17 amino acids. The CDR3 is CASSQAFRASGANVLTF. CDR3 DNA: TGCGCCAGCAGCCAAGCCTTCAGGGCTTCTGGGGCCAACGTCCTGACTTTC.

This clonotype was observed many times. CDR3: CASTGLAGEQYF. The CDR3 DNA is TGTGCCAGCACAGGGCTAGCGGGGGAGCAGTACTTC. V and J are TRBV2 and TRBJ2-7; 9 nucleotides line up with TRBD2. Germline V gene data show CDR1 as SNHLY and CDR2 as FYNNEI. V dropped 7 bases and J dropped 7; count of bases not matched to a gene: 5. This CDR3 has 12 amino acids.

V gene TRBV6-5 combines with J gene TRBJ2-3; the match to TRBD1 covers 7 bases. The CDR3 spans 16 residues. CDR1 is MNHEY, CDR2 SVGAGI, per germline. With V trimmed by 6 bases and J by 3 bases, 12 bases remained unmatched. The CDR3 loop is CASRSWGTESTDTQYF. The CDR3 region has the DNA TGTGCCAGCAGGTCTTGGGGGACAGAGTCAACAGATACGCAGTATTTT.

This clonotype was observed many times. CDR3 DNA sequence: TGTGCCAGCAGCTCCCGAGCGGGCAGCTCCTACAATGAGCAGTTCTTC. Protein product: CASSSRAGSSYNEQFF. This chain uses TRBV7-2 with TRBJ2-1, with a tentative D call TRBD2 (6 bases). CDR3 length: 16 amino acids. Germline CDR1 reads SGHTA; CDR2 reads FQGNSA. With 4 bases removed from V and 0 bases from J, the gap between germline ends came to 13 bases.

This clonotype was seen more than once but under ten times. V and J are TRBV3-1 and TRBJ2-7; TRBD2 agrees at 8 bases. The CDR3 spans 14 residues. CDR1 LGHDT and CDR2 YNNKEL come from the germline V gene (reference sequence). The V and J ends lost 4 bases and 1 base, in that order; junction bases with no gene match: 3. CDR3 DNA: TGTGCCAGCAGCCCCACTAGCGGATCCTACGAGCAGTACTTC. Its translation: CASSPTSGSYEQYF.

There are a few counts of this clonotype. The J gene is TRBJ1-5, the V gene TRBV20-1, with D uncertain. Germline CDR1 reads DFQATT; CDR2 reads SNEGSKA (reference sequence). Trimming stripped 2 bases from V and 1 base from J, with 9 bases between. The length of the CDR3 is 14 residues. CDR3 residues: CSARLAESNQPQHF. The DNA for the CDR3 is TGCAGTGCTAGATTGGCAGAAAGCAATCAGCCCCAGCATTTT.

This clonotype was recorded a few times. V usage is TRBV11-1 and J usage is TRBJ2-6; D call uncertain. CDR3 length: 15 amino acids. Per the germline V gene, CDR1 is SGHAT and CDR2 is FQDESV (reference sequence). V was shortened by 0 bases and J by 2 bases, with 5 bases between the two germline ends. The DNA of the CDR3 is TGTGCCAGCAGCTTAGCGCTACCTGGGGCCAACGTCCTGACTTTC. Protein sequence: CASSLALPGANVLTF.

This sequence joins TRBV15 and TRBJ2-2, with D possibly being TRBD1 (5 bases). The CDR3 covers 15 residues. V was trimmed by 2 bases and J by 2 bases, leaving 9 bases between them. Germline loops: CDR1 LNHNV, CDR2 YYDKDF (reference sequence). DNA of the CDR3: TGTGCCACCAGCAGACAGGGTCCTAACACCGGGGAGCTGTTTTTT. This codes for CATSRQGPNTGELFF.

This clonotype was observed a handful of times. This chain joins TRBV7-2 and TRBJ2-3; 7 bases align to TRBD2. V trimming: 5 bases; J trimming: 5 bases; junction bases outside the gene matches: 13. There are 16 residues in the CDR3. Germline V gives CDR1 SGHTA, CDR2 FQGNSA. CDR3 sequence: CASSLSGGMRGDTQYF. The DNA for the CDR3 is TGTGCCAGCAGCCTCTCCGGGGGGATGCGAGGAGATACGCAGTATTTT.